This T cell receptor beta chain stems from a study of PD-L1 blockade in urothelial cancer. On the study more broadly: About 90% of the roughly 30 patients comprised males who had bladder-origin urothelial cancer.

Regarding time point: pretreatment peripheral blood. Method: immunoSEQ multiplex PCR; TCRdb's copy keeps in-frame clones and lacks some. The profile shows 70,000 to 100,000 clones, roughly 89% of them singletons. Specimen: PBMCs, collected around atezolizumab (anti-PD-L1) treatment. The sequence was collected from a man aged 55 to 70 with urothelial cancer.

This CDR3 is CASSPSREANEKLFF. The CDR3 nucleotides read TGTGCCAGCTCACCATCCAGGGAAGCTAATGAAAAACTGTTTTTT. The chain combines TRBV18 with TRBJ1-4; D perhaps matches TRBD1 (5 bases). Germline CDR1 is KGHSH and CDR2 is LQKENI. The CDR3 has 15 amino acids. The V and J ends lost 2 bases and 3 bases respectively, with 10 bases between them.